Sequencing of this T cell receptor (beta chain) was carried out in a study of CD4 T cells in relation to SARS-CoV-2 and coronaviruses. Across the whole study: After roughly eleven days of antigen culture, PBMC TCR beta CDR3s were sequenced. Convalescent patients had median age roughly 38 years, range about 20 to 75.

This CDR3 spans 15 amino acids. Germline V gene sequence: CDR1 SGHRS, CDR2 YFSETQ. Germline trimming cut 0 bases from V and 3 bases from J; bases unmatched to any gene: 4. Profiling relied on immunoSEQ multiplex PCR, and the TCRdb table lists in-frame clones only, not all of them. In the table there are approximately 40,000 clones, around 80% of which are singletons. This clone was detected once. The antigen is undetermined. Study-wide results and limits: No donor gave both pre-pandemic and post-infection samples. The assay detects memory recall responses, not culture-primed primary responses.

The chain joins TRBV5-1 to TRBJ2-3, with 7 bases that match TRBD1. The sequence was collected from an adult with COVID-19. The specimen was memory CD4+ T cells from PBMCs, cultured in vitro. The CDR3 bases are TGCGCCAGCAGCTTGGTAGGGGGCTCTACAGATACGCAGTATTTT. This translates into CASSLVGGSTDTQYF.